This T cell receptor (beta chain) came from a study of OX40 agonist ivuxolimab in advanced cancers. Study-wide context: All patients had ivuxolimab intravenously every 2 weeks at 0.01 to 10 mg/kg.

Trimming cost V 4 bases and J 6 bases, with 17 bases left between them. The germline gives CDR1 SGHNT, CDR2 YYREEE (reference sequence). The CDR3 runs 14 residues. Here immunoSEQ multiplex PCR was the method, and the copy in TCRdb shows in-frame clones only, minus some. The table includes 52,000 or so clones, 88% detected once. Source: CD4+ or CD8+ T cells sorted from blood, taken in a trial of the OX40 agonist ivuxolimab. The chain is built from TRBV5-4 and TRBJ2-7; TRBD2 might be the D (6 bases). The source is an adult with an advanced solid tumor such as melanoma, head and neck, liver or kidney cancer. This chain's CDR3 is CASSPGAGPSEQYF. CDR3 coding DNA: TGTGCCAGCAGCCCTGGCGCGGGACCCTCCGAGCAGTACTTC.